This T cell receptor beta chain is drawn from a study of memory CD8 T cells in hepatitis C reinfection. In the study overall: Late or post reinfection samples were taken 12 to 24 weeks after detection.

Sequenced by immunoSEQ multiplex PCR; TCRdb stores in-frame clones only, minus some. The data hold tens of thousands of clones, with nearly 90% observed a single time. The CDR3 consists of 14 residues. Trimming took 1 base from V and 5 from J, leaving 11 bases between them. Germline V lookup: CDR1 MGHRA, CDR2 YSYEKL. As for time point: late/post reinfection, 12 to 24 weeks after detection. Sorted cells were sequenced directly ex vivo without any in vitro expansion. Sequenced: naive CD8+ T cells sorted from blood. This clonotype was obtained from a young man with hepatitis C virus infection. The V gene is TRBV4-1, the J gene TRBJ1-2; no definite D call. The CDR3 loop is CASSQVGQSYGYTF. CDR3 bases: TGCGCCAGCAGCCAAGTTGGGCAGTCTTATGGCTACACCTTC.